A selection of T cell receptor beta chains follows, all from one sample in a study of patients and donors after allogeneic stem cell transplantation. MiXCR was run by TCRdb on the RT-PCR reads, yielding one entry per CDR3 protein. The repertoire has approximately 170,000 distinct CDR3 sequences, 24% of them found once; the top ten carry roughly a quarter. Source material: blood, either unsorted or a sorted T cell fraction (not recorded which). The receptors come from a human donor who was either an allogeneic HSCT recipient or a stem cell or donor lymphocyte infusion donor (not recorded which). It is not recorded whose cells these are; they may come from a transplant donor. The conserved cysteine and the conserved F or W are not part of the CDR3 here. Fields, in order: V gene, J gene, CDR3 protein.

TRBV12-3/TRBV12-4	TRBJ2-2	ASSRGRNTGELF
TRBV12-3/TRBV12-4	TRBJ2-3	ASSTLTSGSVADTQY
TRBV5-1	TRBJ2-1	ASSLLADPPRQQF
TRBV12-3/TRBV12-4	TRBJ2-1	ASSFLQGVIDEQF
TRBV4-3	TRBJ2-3	ASKKSGTSTDTQY
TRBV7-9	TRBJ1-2	ASSLDDGTGVNYGYT
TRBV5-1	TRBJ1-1	ASSQALRDTEAF
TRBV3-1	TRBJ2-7	ASSHGGSLYEQY
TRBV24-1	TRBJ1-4	ATDRTTNEKLF
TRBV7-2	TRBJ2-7	ASSKSLGEQY
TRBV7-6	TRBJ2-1	ASSPSPPSYNEQF
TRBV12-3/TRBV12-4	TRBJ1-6	ASSRQEYSPLH
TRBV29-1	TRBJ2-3	SGIQGQHADTQY
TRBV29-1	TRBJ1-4	SVAGATNEKLF
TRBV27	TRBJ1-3	ASSRTRGKGNTIY
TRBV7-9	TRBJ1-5	ASSPLDWDSNQPQH
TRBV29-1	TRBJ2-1	SVGTDNEQF
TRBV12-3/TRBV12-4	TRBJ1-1	ASSPASSALNTEAF
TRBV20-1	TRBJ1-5	SATGGGTNQPQH
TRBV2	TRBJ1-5	ASSGSNQPQH
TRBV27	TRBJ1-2	ASSLDGGYGYT
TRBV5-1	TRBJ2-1	ASRYGNEQF
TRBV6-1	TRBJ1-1	ASSRVFLGEPEAF
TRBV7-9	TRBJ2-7	ASSWERLYEQY
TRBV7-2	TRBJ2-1	ASSTTGTRGTYEQF
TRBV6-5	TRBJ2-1	ASSLGHTSYNEQF
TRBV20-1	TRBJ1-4	SAREGTGDEKLF
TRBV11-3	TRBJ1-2	ASSLDLAANYGYT
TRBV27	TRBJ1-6	ASRTYIRGTYNSPLH
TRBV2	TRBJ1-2	ASRHRAGDYGYT
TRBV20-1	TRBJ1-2	SARPLARDRESDYGYT
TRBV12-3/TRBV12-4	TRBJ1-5	ASSLHPGSRQPQH
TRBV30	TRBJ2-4	AFSGTVLAKNIQY
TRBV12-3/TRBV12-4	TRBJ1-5	ASSFSAQGGGPQH
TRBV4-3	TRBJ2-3	ASSQDLAADTQY
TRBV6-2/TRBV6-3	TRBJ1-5	ASRRSEAVQPQH
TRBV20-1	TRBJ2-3	SALLGGSSTDTQY
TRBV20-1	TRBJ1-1	SARVGVNTEAF
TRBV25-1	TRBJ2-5	ASGGDRVSETQY
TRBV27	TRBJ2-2	ASSLRPPDYTGELF
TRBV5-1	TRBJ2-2	ASSLGASGNTGELF
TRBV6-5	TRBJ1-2	ASSYSTAHLTGYGYT
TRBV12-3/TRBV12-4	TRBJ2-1	ASRPRGRLDNEQF
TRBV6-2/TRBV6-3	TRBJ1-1	ASSYSGDNPNTEAF
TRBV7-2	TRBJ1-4	ASSEGGINEKLF